This entry features one T cell receptor (beta chain) sequence. Its target antigen remains unknown. Base qualities are not recorded, but no much larger clone differs from it by a single base. The sample originates from a study of control samples from healthy donors and cancer patients (dated by TCRdb to 2020 to 2022). Receptors were amplified or captured by the immunoSEQ multiplex PCR assay. Here the immuneACCESS table is served through TCRdb, limited to in-frame sequences with V and J called. Missing clones are a known gap in these copies; in checked studies unresolved V genes cover under half, and the rest lacks a known reason. Here the sample has approximately 100,000 clones; more than 90% occur a single time. The ten largest make up around 3% of the sample. Material for sequencing was blood. This sequence originates from a human donor in good health. The donor label of this sample is uncertain.

The sequenced DNA: TGTGCCAGCAGCCACATAAACCAAGAGACCCAGTACTTC. This translates into CASSHINQETQYF. This chain is built from TRBV14 and TRBJ2-5; no confident D gene assignment can be made. The germline V gene specifies SGHDN as CDR1 and FVKESK as CDR2. At the junction V is shortened by 3 bases and J by 0 bases, with 5 bases in between. Spanning cysteine to phenylalanine, the CDR3 consists of 13 amino acids. Of all the DNA, just the CDR3 is kept, 39 bases in frame from base 1.